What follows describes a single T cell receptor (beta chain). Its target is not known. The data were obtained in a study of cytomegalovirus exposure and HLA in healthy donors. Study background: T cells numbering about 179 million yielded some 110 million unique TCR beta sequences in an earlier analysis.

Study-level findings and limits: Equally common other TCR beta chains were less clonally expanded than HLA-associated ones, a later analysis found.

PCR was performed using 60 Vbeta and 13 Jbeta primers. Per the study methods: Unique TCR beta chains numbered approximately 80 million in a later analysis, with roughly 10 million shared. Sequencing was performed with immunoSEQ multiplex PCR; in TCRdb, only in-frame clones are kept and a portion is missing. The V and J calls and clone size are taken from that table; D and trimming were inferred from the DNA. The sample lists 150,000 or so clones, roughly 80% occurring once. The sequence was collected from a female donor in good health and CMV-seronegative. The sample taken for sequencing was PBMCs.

CDR3 sequence reads: CASSLSTGDINYGYTF. In DNA form, the CDR3 reads TGTGCCAGCAGTTTGTCGACAGGGGACATCAACTATGGCTACACCTTC. The rearrangement links TRBV27 to TRBJ1-2, with TRBD1 matching over 8 bases. Germline V lookup: CDR1 MNHEY, CDR2 SMNVEV (reference sequence). The CDR3 has 16 residues. V lost 3 bases to trimming and J lost 2 bases; unmatched junction nucleotides: 8.